This T cell receptor (beta chain) came from a study of blood T cell repertoires in COVID-19. Study in general: Samples representing acute and convalescent COVID-19 were sourced from the United States, Italy and Spain.

CDR1 is GTSNPN and CDR2 is SVGIG in the germline V gene (reference sequence). With V trimmed by 2 bases and J by 4 bases, 3 bases remained unmatched. The CDR3 consists of 13 residues. As originally analysed: Amplification of reference gene primers was used by the study to estimate nucleated cell counts. Here immunoSEQ multiplex PCR was the method, and the copy in TCRdb shows in-frame clones only, minus some. For V, J and clone size, that table is used; D and trimming come from the DNA. The sample records roughly 120,000 clones, around four fifths being singletons. The sample comprised peripheral blood. The J gene is TRBJ1-1, the V gene TRBV30; 8 bases line up with TRBD1. The sequence came from a man in his sixties or seventies with active or convalescent COVID-19. The CDR3 here is CAWSSDRGTEAFF. The CDR3 DNA reads as TGTGCCTGGAGTTCCGACAGGGGCACTGAAGCTTTCTTT.